A selection of T cell receptor beta chains follows, all from one sample in a study of Ad26.COV2.S vaccination and SARS-CoV-2 variants. The protocol was immunoSEQ multiplex PCR, while the TCRdb copy is restricted to in-frame clones and leaves out a portion. This sample yields some 340,000 clones, of which about 86% are seen a single time; around 2% belongs to the top ten. Here the sequenced sample was peripheral blood, taken in a trial of Ad26.COV2.S vaccine versus placebo. Receptors originate from a person aged 18-60 years who received the Ad26.COV2.S COVID-19 vaccine or a placebo. Each CDR3 is given with its conserved first and last residue. The D gene is left open where the match is weak. Not all rows give a size; the values are once, few, many and, for expanded clones, a class.

-	TRBJ1-1	once	16	TRBV18	CASSPSQSRGNTEAFF	TGTGCCAGCTCACCCAGCCAGTCAAGGGGCAACACTGAAGCTTTCTTT
-	TRBJ2-5	-	13	TRBV3-1/TRBV3-2	CASTTRRMETQYF	TGTGCCAGCACCACTCGGCGGATGGAGACCCAGTACTTC
TRBD2	TRBJ2-5	-	15	TRBV2	CASKGLGGAQETQYF	TGTGCCAGCAAGGGACTAGGAGGGGCGCAAGAGACCCAGTACTTC
-	TRBJ1-2	-	14	TRBV7-8	CASSRGDLGYGYTF	TGTGCCAGCAGCCGAGGAGACTTGGGTTATGGCTACACCTTC
-	TRBJ1-5	-	13	TRBV7-9	CASSLINDQPQHF	TGTGCCAGCAGCTTAATTAACGATCAGCCCCAGCATTTT
-	TRBJ1-1	many	11	TRBV28	CASRGITEAFF	TGTGCCAGCCGAGGAATCACTGAAGCTTTCTTT
-	TRBJ1-3	-	13	TRBV7-9	CASRKGSGNTIYF	TGTGCCAGCAGAAAGGGGTCTGGAAACACCATATATTTT
-	TRBJ1-3	once	14	TRBV5-1	CASSLEPTGNTIYF	TGCGCCAGCAGTTTGGAACCTACTGGAAACACCATATATTTT
-	TRBJ2-7	-	13	TRBV30	CAWSKRVLVEQYF	TGTGCCTGGAGTAAGAGGGTTCTTGTCGAGCAGTACTTC
TRBD1	TRBJ2-7	-	13	TRBV5-1	CASSSGQVDEQYF	TGCGCCAGCAGCTCGGGACAGGTGGACGAGCAGTACTTC
-	TRBJ2-7	-	12	TRBV10-3	CAIRSPGYEQYF	TGTGCCATCAGGTCTCCAGGGTACGAGCAGTACTTC
-	TRBJ1-2	-	15	TRBV30	CAWSAGPLTNYGYTF	TGTGCCTGGAGTGCGGGACCTCTTACTAACTATGGCTACACCTTC
-	TRBJ1-5	-	15	TRBV5-6	CASSSRTRSNQPQHF	TGTGCCAGCAGCTCCCGGACACGTAGCAATCAGCCCCAGCATTTT
-	TRBJ1-1	-	13	TRBV16	CASSPNMNTEAFF	TGTGCCAGCAGCCCAAATATGAACACTGAAGCTTTCTTT
TRBD1	TRBJ2-5	-	15	TRBV25-1	CASSLGTGAQETQYF	TGTGCCAGCAGTCTTGGGACAGGGGCCCAAGAGACCCAGTACTTC
-	TRBJ1-4	-	13	TRBV6-5	CASSWDGYEKLFF	TGTGCCAGCAGTTGGGACGGCTATGAAAAACTGTTTTTT
TRBD1	TRBJ1-1	-	15	TRBV19	CASSPQGGSNTEAFF	TGTGCCAGTAGTCCTCAAGGGGGCTCGAACACTGAAGCTTTCTTT
-	TRBJ2-3	once	14	TRBV3-1/TRBV3-2	CASSRGSFSDTQYF	TGTGCCAGCAGCCGGGGATCTTTTTCGGATACGCAGTATTTT
-	TRBJ2-5	-	13	TRBV30	CAWSSTLRETQYF	TGTGCCTGGAGTTCTACCCTTCGGGAGACCCAGTACTTC
-	TRBJ1-1	once	13	TRBV5-4	CASSPAVGTEAFF	TGTGCCAGCAGCCCTGCAGTGGGCACTGAAGCTTTCTTT
-	TRBJ2-2	-	16	TRBV11-2	CASSLRPGVWTGELFF	TGTGCCAGCAGCTTGAGGCCCGGGGTTTGGACCGGGGAGCTGTTTTTT
-	TRBJ1-4	-	15	TRBV19	CASKGPAATNEKLFF	TGTGCCAGTAAAGGACCCGCTGCAACTAATGAAAAACTGTTTTTT
-	TRBJ1-6	-	16	TRBV19	CASTAAGNTYNSPLHF	TGTGCCAGTACCGCCGCGGGGAACACTTATAATTCACCCCTCCACTTT
TRBD1	TRBJ1-6	-	16	TRBV5-6	CASSQRWDRVNSPLHF	TGTGCCAGCAGTCAACGTTGGGACAGGGTTAATTCACCCCTCCACTTT
-	TRBJ1-2	-	15	TRBV7-6	CASSLGVDMNYGYTF	TGTGCCAGCAGCCTCGGGGTTGACATGAACTATGGCTACACCTTC
-	TRBJ2-1	-	15	TRBV6-5	CASTSGGISYNEQFF	TGTGCCAGCACAAGTGGGGGGATCTCCTACAATGAGCAGTTCTTC
-	TRBJ1-2	-	19	TRBV15	CATSRDFLGRQEDNYGYTF	TGTGCCACCAGCAGAGATTTTTTAGGGAGGCAGGAGGATAACTATGGCTACACCTTC
-	TRBJ1-2	-	14	TRBV2	CASSEGGTNYGYTF	TGTGCCAGCAGTGAAGGAGGCACCAACTATGGCTACACCTTC
-	TRBJ2-7	-	15	TRBV7-2	CASSPGGAGAYEQYF	TGTGCCAGCAGCCCCGGGGGTGCGGGCGCCTACGAGCAGTACTTC
-	TRBJ2-7	-	14	TRBV11-1	CAKGQLSLSYEQYF	TGTGCCAAGGGGCAGCTCTCCCTCTCCTACGAGCAGTACTTC
-	TRBJ1-5	-	14	TRBV4-3	CASSLWGGDQPQHF	TGCGCCAGCAGCCTTTGGGGGGGGGATCAGCCCCAGCATTTT
TRBD2	TRBJ2-1	-	15	TRBV24-1	CATSGGGLPYNEQFF	TGTGCCACCAGTGGCGGGGGGCTCCCTTACAATGAGCAGTTCTTC
-	TRBJ1-2	-	13	TRBV19	CASSKDPAYGYTF	TGTGCCAGTAGTAAAGACCCCGCCTATGGCTACACCTTC
-	TRBJ1-1	-	15	TRBV18	CASSRAGGAYTEAFF	TGTGCCAGCTCAAGGGCAGGTGGGGCGTACACTGAAGCTTTCTTT
-	TRBJ2-1	-	15	TRBV6-4	CASSDGRGSYNEQFF	TGTGCCAGCAGTGACGGTAGGGGCTCCTACAATGAGCAGTTCTTC
-	TRBJ1-2	once	15	TRBV9	CASSVDPGTNYGYTF	TGTGCCAGCAGCGTAGATCCAGGGACAAACTATGGCTACACCTTC
-	TRBJ1-2	-	15	TRBV6-5	CASSYRDTGLYGYTF	TGTGCCAGCAGTTACAGGGACACGGGCCTCTATGGCTACACCTTC
-	TRBJ1-1	-	16	TRBV4-1	CASSHSQNRKNTEAFF	TGCGCCAGCAGCCACAGTCAGAATAGAAAGAACACTGAAGCTTTCTTT
-	TRBJ1-2	-	16	TRBV6-5	CASSYGGSSFYYGYTF	TGTGCCAGCAGTTACGGGGGGTCCTCCTTTTACTATGGCTACACCTTC
-	TRBJ2-5	-	15	TRBV13	CASSSPRADQETQYF	TGTGCCAGCAGCTCCCCGCGGGCGGACCAAGAGACCCAGTACTTC
-	TRBJ2-2	-	12	TRBV2	CASTEGFGELFF	TGTGCCAGCACGGAGGGGTTCGGGGAGCTGTTTTTT
TRBD2	TRBJ2-1	-	17	TRBV30	CAWSVRLAGSSYNEQFF	TGTGCCTGGAGTGTACGGCTAGCGGGGAGCTCCTACAATGAGCAGTTCTTC
-	TRBJ1-2	-	14	TRBV13	CASSSFLEDYGYTF	TGTGCCAGCAGCTCCTTTCTAGAGGACTATGGCTACACCTTC
-	TRBJ2-7	-	14	TRBV18	CASSPLGAVGEQYF	TGTGCCAGCTCACCCTTAGGGGCGGTGGGGGAGCAGTACTTC
-	TRBJ1-2	few	14	TRBV18	CASSPAGQPYGYTF	TGTGCCAGCTCACCGGCCGGACAGCCCTATGGCTACACCTTC
-	TRBJ2-1	-	17	TRBV4-3	CASSQRSSAPSYNEQFF	TGCGCCAGCAGCCAAAGGTCGAGCGCCCCGTCCTACAATGAGCAGTTCTTC
TRBD1	TRBJ2-7	-	15	TRBV9	CASSVTPTGTYEQYF	TGTGCCAGCAGCGTAACCCCGACAGGGACCTACGAGCAGTACTTC
-	TRBJ1-5	-	14	TRBV24-1	CATSDLVGHQPQHF	TGTGCCACCAGTGATTTGGTAGGGCATCAGCCCCAGCATTTT
TRBD1	TRBJ2-5	-	17	TRBV12-5	CASGFLGGARPRETQYF	TGTGCTAGTGGTTTCCTAGGGGGCGCGAGGCCGCGAGAGACCCAGTACTTC
-	TRBJ2-3	once	13	TRBV30	CALANRGTDTQYF	TGTGCCCTGGCCAACAGGGGCACAGATACGCAGTATTTT
-	TRBJ1-1	-	15	TRBV9	CASSVVPGGESEAFF	TGTGCCAGCAGCGTAGTCCCGGGAGGGGAGTCTGAAGCTTTCTTT